These 32 T cell receptor beta chains were all obtained from the same sample, sequenced in a study of blood T cell repertoires in COVID-19. The method was immunoSEQ multiplex PCR; TCRdb's version includes in-frame clones alone and lacks a portion of them. The sample yields about 300,000 clones, approximately 84% seen once. The sample was peripheral blood. These receptors came from a human donor with COVID-19, enrolled during active disease. The donor label of this sample is uncertain.

The chain joins TRBV10-3 to TRBJ1-5, with TRBD1 identical over 9 bases. V shed 7 bases, J shed 3 bases, and the junction held 7 bases outside the gene matches. The CDR3 consists of 15 residues. Germline CDR1 is ENHRY and CDR2 is SYGVKD. The CDR3 nucleotides are TGTGCCATCATCCCCCGGGACAGGGACAATCAGCCCCAGCATTTT. Translated, it gives CAIIPRDRDNQPQHF.

V and J are TRBV27 and TRBJ2-1; 15 positions agree with TRBD2. This CDR3 contains 19 residues. J was trimmed by 8 bases and V by 5 bases; bases with no gene match: 16. The germline gives CDR1 MNHEY, CDR2 SMNVEV (reference sequence). The CDR3: CASSRQYGLAGGLIDEQFF. The CDR3 DNA reads TGTGCCAGCAGTAGACAATATGGACTAGCGGGAGGGCTTATCGATGAGCAGTTCTTC.

V gene TRBV5-1 combines with J gene TRBJ1-6; TRBD1 aligns across 9 bases. V was clipped by 4 bases and J by 6 bases; unmatched bases: 8. Looked up from germline, CDR1 is SGHRS and CDR2 is YFSETQ. CDR3 length equals 16 residues. The CDR3 region is CASSQQTGGGNSPLHF. The CDR3 nucleotides are TGCGCCAGCAGCCAACAAACAGGGGGCGGTAATTCACCCCTCCACTTT.

The rearrangement uses TRBV9 and TRBJ2-3, with 8 bases aligning to TRBD2. V lost 4 bases, J lost 3 bases, and 4 bases stayed unmatched. This CDR3 contains 14 residues. Germline V gives CDR1 SGDLS, CDR2 YYNGEE. The CDR3, as DNA: TGTGCCAGCAGCCGGGAGGGCCAGACAGATACGCAGTATTTT. It codes for CASSREGQTDTQYF.

The chain carries TRBV2 and TRBJ1-4; perhaps TRBD1 as D (5 bases). Trimming left V 9 bases short and J 8 bases short, with 16 bases between. The CDR3 consists of 13 residues. The germline V gene encodes CDR1 SNHLY and CDR2 FYNNEI. The CDR3 reads CASVREGREKLFF. DNA for the CDR3: TGTGCCAGTGTTAGGGAGGGACGCGAAAAACTGTTTTTT.

The rearrangement uses TRBV3-1 (or the pseudogene TRBV3-2) and TRBJ2-2; TRBD2 is a possible D gene (5 bases). V lost 0 bases and J 7 bases, leaving 18 bases between the germline ends. Germline loops: CDR1 LGHDT, CDR2 YNNKEL (reference sequence). There are 17 residues in the CDR3. CDR3 amino acids: CASSQEGSASNHGELFF. The CDR3 DNA is TGTGCCAGCAGCCAAGAAGGGTCGGCTAGCAATCACGGGGAGCTGTTTTTT.

The chain combines TRBV3-1 (or the pseudogene TRBV3-2) with TRBJ2-1, with 8 bases aligning to TRBD1. J gave up 5 bases and V 4 bases, and 13 bases lay outside the gene matches. Germline V gives CDR1 LGHDT, CDR2 YNNKEL (reference sequence). This CDR3 has 17 residues. The CDR3 DNA is TGTGCCAGCAGCCCAAGGCCCGGACAGGGACCCCACAATGAGCAGTTCTTC. Translation: CASSPRPGQGPHNEQFF.

This clone is a singleton in its sample. The chain combines TRBV10-3 with TRBJ1-5; D gene uncertain. This CDR3 spans 17 amino acids. V gave up 3 bases and J gave up 1 base, with 16 bases separating them. Germline loops: CDR1 ENHRY, CDR2 SYGVKD. CDR3 nucleotides: TGTGCCATCAGTGATTACCTCGGGGAGGGAAGCAATCAGCCCCAGCATTTT. This translates into CAISDYLGEGSNQPQHF.

The V gene is TRBV5-8, the J gene TRBJ1-5; possible D gene TRBD1, 5 bases. The germline CDR1 and CDR2 sequences are SGHTS and YDEGEE. This CDR3 is built from 14 residues. Between the trimmed V and J ends, which lost 4 bases and 2 bases, there was a span of 10 bases. In nucleotides, the CDR3 is TGTGCCAGCAGCGCAGGACACGGCAATCAGCCCCAGCATTTT. Protein sequence: CASSAGHGNQPQHF.

The J gene is TRBJ2-1, the V gene TRBV20-1; 13 bases are a match to TRBD2. The V segment lost 3 bases and the J segment 9 bases; nucleotides outside the gene matches: 11. The CDR3 consists of 16 residues. Germline values: CDR1 DFQATT, CDR2 SNEGSKA (reference sequence). DNA of the CDR3: TGCAGTGCTAGTAGAGGAGGACTAGCGGGAGCGGGTGAGCAGTTCTTC. Translating gives CSASRGGLAGAGEQFF.

The chain combines TRBV28 with TRBJ1-2, with D possibly matching TRBD1 (6 bases). The CDR3 is 13 residues long. Germline CDR1 MDHEN, CDR2 SYDVKM. V was shortened by 2 bases and J by 8 bases, with 12 bases between the two germline ends. The CDR3 protein is CASSLGQLGGYTF. CDR3 in DNA: TGTGCCAGCAGTTTAGGACAGCTCGGGGGCTACACCTTC.

The chain employs TRBV30 and TRBJ1-1; the D is unclear. From germline, CDR1 is GTSNPN and CDR2 SVGIG (reference sequence). The length of the CDR3 is 16 residues. V was cut by 0 bases and J by 1 base, with 15 bases left in between. CDR3 DNA sequence: TGTGCCTGGAGTGTATCCCCGCGCAGGCGGAACACTGAAGCTTTCTTT. It encodes CAWSVSPRRRNTEAFF.

The V call is TRBV7-8, the J call TRBJ2-7, with TRBD2 matching 10 bases. Trimming cost V 0 bases and J 6 bases; bases outside gene matches: 14. The CDR3 has 18 amino acids. Germline values: CDR1 SGHVS, CDR2 FQNEAQ. Here the CDR3 DNA reads TGTGCCAGCAGCTTAGCCTCGCCGAAGGCTAGCGGGAGTGTCGAGCAGTACTTC. This translates into CASSLASPKASGSVEQYF.

This clone was seen just once. The chain couples TRBV5-6 to TRBJ1-4; D remains unclear. Trimming removed 5 bases at V and 8 bases at J, with 7 bases between. The CDR3 sequence is 11 residues long. Germline V gene lookup returns CDR1 SGHDT and CDR2 YYEEEE. CDR3 region: CASSYGEKLFF. CDR3 sequence (DNA): TGTGCCAGCAGTTATGGCGAAAAACTGTTTTTT.

V gene TRBV6-5 combines with J gene TRBJ1-2; D is unclear. CDR1 is MNHEY, CDR2 SVGAGI, per germline. There are 13 residues in the CDR3. The V end was cut by 6 bases, the J end by 2 bases, with 10 bases between. CDR3 in amino acids: CASSGLRNYGYTF. CDR3 sequence (DNA): TGTGCCAGCAGCGGACTGAGGAACTATGGCTACACCTTC.

V usage is TRBV19 and J usage is TRBJ2-2, with D possibly matching TRBD2 (7 bases). The CDR3 spans 13 residues. Trimming pared 7 bases from V and 6 bases from J, leaving 12 bases between. Germline CDR1 and CDR2: LNHDA and SQIVND (reference sequence). The chain's CDR3 is CASMWGGPGELFF. CDR3 DNA: TGTGCCAGTATGTGGGGGGGCCCCGGGGAGCTGTTTTTT.

The J gene is TRBJ1-1, the V gene TRBV10-3, with 8 bases lining up with TRBD1. The CDR3 runs to 14 residues. The ends lost 7 bases at V and 1 base at J; junction bases unmatched: 5. The germline V gene encodes CDR1 ENHRY and CDR2 SYGVKD. CDR3 sequence (DNA): TGTGCCATCAATCAGGGGGCCGGGAACACTGAAGCTTTCTTT. Protein: CAINQGAGNTEAFF.

The chain has TRBV9 and TRBJ2-1, with a weak D call TRBD1 (7 bases). V was clipped by 3 bases and J by 1 base, with 14 bases between them. CDR1 is SGDLS and CDR2 is YYNGEE in the germline V gene. The CDR3 loop spans 16 amino acids. This CDR3 is CASSGYGGQSYNEQFF. CDR3 nucleotide sequence: TGTGCCAGCAGCGGGTACGGGGGACAGTCCTACAATGAGCAGTTCTTC.

J is TRBJ2-5 and V is TRBV7-2; 9 bases map to TRBD1. V lost 8 bases and J lost 2; bases outside the gene matches: 6. From germline, CDR1 is SGHTA and CDR2 FQGNSA. This CDR3 region has 14 residues. CDR3 sequence: CASRTGTGQETQYF. The CDR3 bases are TGTGCCAGCCGTACCGGGACAGGGCAAGAGACCCAGTACTTC.

This clone was recorded only once. The V and J genes are TRBV30 and TRBJ2-5; tentatively, D is TRBD1 (5 bases). Trimming left V 0 bases short and J 4 bases short, with 9 bases between. Germline CDR1 GTSNPN, CDR2 SVGIG (reference sequence). The CDR3 runs to 13 residues. As DNA, the CDR3 is TGTGCCTGGAGTGTAGGGGCTAGAGAGACCCAGTACTTC. Amino acids: CAWSVGARETQYF.

The rearrangement joins TRBV19 to TRBJ2-2; the D is unclear. The V gene lost 3 bases and the J gene lost 5 bases, with 7 bases spanning the gap. The CDR3 length is 13 residues. Germline V gives CDR1 LNHDA, CDR2 SQIVND (reference sequence). CDR3 nucleotides: TGTGCCAGTAGTATTCAAGCGACCGGGGAGCTGTTTTTT. Protein sequence: CASSIQATGELFF.

The V and J genes are TRBV7-3 and TRBJ1-1; the D is unclear. This CDR3 comprises 13 residues. Looked up from germline, CDR1 is SGHTA and CDR2 is FQGTGA. Between the trimmed V and J ends, which lost 0 bases and 6 bases, there was a span of 8 bases. CDR3 in amino acids: CASSLTGSSEAFF. In DNA, the CDR3 is TGTGCCAGCAGCTTAACCGGGTCTTCTGAAGCTTTCTTT.

This rearrangement joins TRBV19 to TRBJ2-5; 10 nucleotides align to TRBD2. This CDR3 contains 17 residues. CDR1 and CDR2 (germline): LNHDA, SQIVND (reference sequence). V lost 1 base and J lost 5; bases outside the gene matches: 10. This chain's CDR3 is CASSIVWASGSWETQYF. CDR3 nucleotide sequence: TGTGCCAGTAGTATAGTTTGGGCTAGCGGGAGTTGGGAGACCCAGTACTTC.

The chain links TRBV5-1 to TRBJ2-2; the D is unclear. Trimming took off 2 bases at V and 1 base at J, with 15 bases between the two ends. CDR3 length equals 17 residues. CDR1 is SGHRS and CDR2 is YFSETQ in the germline V gene. The CDR3 is CASSFNLLMVNTGELFF. As DNA, the CDR3 is TGCGCCAGCAGCTTCAATCTCCTAATGGTGAACACCGGGGAGCTGTTTTTT.

The rearrangement joins TRBV29-1 to TRBJ1-2; D gene unclear. Germline V gene data show CDR1 as SQVTM and CDR2 as ANQGSEA. CDR3 length equals 12 residues. Trimming took 3 bases from V and 0 from J, leaving 5 bases between them. DNA for the CDR3: TGCAGCGTTGAGAGGACTAACTATGGCTACACCTTC. Protein sequence: CSVERTNYGYTF.

V and J are TRBV27 and TRBJ2-1; 7 bases fit TRBD2. Germline V gives CDR1 MNHEY, CDR2 SMNVEV (reference sequence). This CDR3 is built from 13 residues. J gave up 7 bases and V 2 bases, and 2 bases lay outside the gene matches. The chain's CDR3 is CASSLRLANEQFF. The CDR3, as DNA: TGTGCCAGCAGTTTACGACTAGCTAATGAGCAGTTCTTC.

This chain links TRBV4-1 with TRBJ1-1; tentative D call: TRBD1 (6 bases). Deletions cut 2 bases from V and 7 bases from J, with 17 bases between. This CDR3 has 15 amino acids. The germline CDR1 and CDR2 sequences are MGHRA and YSYEKL. The CDR3 DNA is TGCGCCAGCAGCCAAATGACCGGGGGGCTTGGTGAAGCTTTCTTT. It is translated as CASSQMTGGLGEAFF.

This clone was found once. CDR3 protein: CASSQVGGGGAFF. CDR3 DNA sequence: TGCGCCAGCAGCCAAGTAGGTGGGGGGGGAGCTTTCTTT. The chain is built from TRBV4-1 and TRBJ1-1; D possibly corresponds to TRBD1 (5 bases). The ends were cut back, 1 base at V and 10 bases at J, with 13 bases in the middle. Germline loops: CDR1 MGHRA, CDR2 YSYEKL. This CDR3 has 13 amino acids.

The chain employs TRBV9 and TRBJ2-7; 8 bases are a match to TRBD2. V lost 2 bases and J lost 2; bases outside the gene matches: 12. The CDR3 spans 17 residues. From germline, CDR1 is SGDLS and CDR2 YYNGEE. This CDR3 reads CASSVSGTRTTAYEQYF. CDR3 DNA sequence: TGTGCCAGCAGCGTCTCCGGGACTAGGACAACAGCCTACGAGCAGTACTTC.

This chain uses TRBV15 with TRBJ2-5, with a weak D call TRBD2 (5 bases). Germline assignment: CDR1 LNHNV and CDR2 YYDKDF (reference sequence). V was pared by 3 bases and J by 5 bases, with 10 bases between. The CDR3 consists of 13 residues. The CDR3 loop reads CATSRGAVETQYF. In DNA form, the CDR3 reads TGTGCCACCAGCAGGGGAGCGGTGGAGACCCAGTACTTC.

This clone was seen once. The chain uses TRBV9 and TRBJ2-5; D is perhaps TRBD2 (6 bases). In germline, CDR1 is SGDLS, CDR2 YYNGEE. CDR3 length: 14 amino acids. Trimming cost V 7 bases and J 0 bases, with 13 bases left between them. CDR3 bases: TGTGCCAGCGGCGGGGCGGGATACCAAGAGACCCAGTACTTC. This codes for CASGGAGYQETQYF.

The chain uses TRBV2 and TRBJ2-1, with D maybe TRBD2 (5 bases). Germline values: CDR1 SNHLY, CDR2 FYNNEI. CDR3 length: 14 amino acids. Deletions cut 4 bases from V and 6 bases from J, with 13 bases between. The CDR3 is CASSGTAQVNEQFF. The CDR3 DNA follows: TGTGCCAGCAGTGGGACTGCGCAGGTCAATGAGCAGTTCTTC.